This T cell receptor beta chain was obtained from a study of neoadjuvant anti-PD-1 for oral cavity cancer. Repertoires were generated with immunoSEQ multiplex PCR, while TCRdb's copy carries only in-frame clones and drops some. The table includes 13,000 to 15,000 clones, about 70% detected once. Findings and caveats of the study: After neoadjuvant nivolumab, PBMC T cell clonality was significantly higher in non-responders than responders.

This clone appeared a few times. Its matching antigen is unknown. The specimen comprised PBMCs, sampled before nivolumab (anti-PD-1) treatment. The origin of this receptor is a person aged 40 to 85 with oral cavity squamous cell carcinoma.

CDR3 residues: CASSFFLAGISTDTQYF. The CDR3 DNA is TGTGCCAGCAGTTTCTTTCTAGCGGGAATAAGCACAGATACGCAGTATTTT. The J gene is TRBJ2-3, the V gene TRBV28, with 9 bases identical to TRBD2. The CDR3 has 17 amino acids. V shed 3 bases and J 0 bases; nucleotides not matched to a gene: 7. Per germline, CDR1 MDHEN and CDR2 SYDVKM.